The rows below give T cell receptor beta chains drawn from one sample of a study of shared clonotypes between healthy human individuals. TCRdb keeps only in-frame clones here, not all; method: immunoSEQ multiplex PCR. The sample includes 550,000 to 850,000 clones, roughly 72% seen only once; the top ten take approximately 1.8%. The sequenced sample consisted of memory CD4+ T cells sorted from blood. The receptors originated from a woman aged 25 to 39 in good health. Both conserved end residues are part of each CDR3. D genes are given only for firm matches. Rows may omit the clone size; those that give it use once, few, many or a size class.

cdr3_aa	cdr3_nt	d_call	v_call	j_call	clone_size
CASSYLDRGGGYTF	TGTGCCAGCAGTTACTTGGACAGGGGAGGCGGCTACACCTTC	TRBD1	TRBV6-5	TRBJ1-2	NA
CASSDWGNTEAFF	TGTGCCAGCAGTGATTGGGGTAACACTGAAGCTTTCTTT	NA	TRBV6-1	TRBJ1-1	few
CASSPFRALDTEAFF	TGTGCCAGCTCACCATTTCGGGCATTAGACACTGAAGCTTTCTTT	NA	TRBV18	TRBJ1-1	NA
CASSFSTATDYGYTF	TGCGCCAGCAGCTTCTCGACAGCTACGGACTATGGCTACACCTTC	NA	TRBV5-1	TRBJ1-2	NA
CASSLGRVNQPQHF	TGTGCCAGCAGCTTAGGACGGGTCAATCAGCCCCAGCATTTT	NA	TRBV13	TRBJ1-5	NA
CAWRPNPEVWTGKLQPQHF	TGTGCCTGGAGACCCAACCCAGAGGTCTGGACAGGGAAGCTACAGCCCCAGCATTTT	TRBD1	TRBV30	TRBJ1-5	NA
CASSPSRGTTDTQYF	TGTGCCAGCTCACCTTCGAGGGGAACCACAGATACGCAGTATTTT	NA	TRBV18	TRBJ2-3	few
CASSGGQAEETQYF	TGCGCCAGCAGCGGCGGGCAGGCTGAAGAGACCCAGTACTTC	NA	TRBV5-1	TRBJ2-5	NA
CASSSLAGGHNEQFF	TGTGCCAGCAGTTCGCTAGCGGGAGGGCACAATGAGCAGTTCTTC	TRBD2	TRBV6-6	TRBJ2-1	NA
CSVDGRLAGEQSEQFF	TGCAGCGTTGACGGGAGACTAGCGGGAGAGCAAAGTGAGCAGTTCTTC	TRBD2	TRBV29-1	TRBJ2-1	NA
CASSGGSQHF	TGTGCCAGCAGTGGAGGTAGCCAGCATTTT	NA	TRBV28	TRBJ1-5	NA
CASSQTGSQPQHF	TGTGCCAGCAGCCAAACAGGGTCCCAGCCCCAGCATTTT	NA	TRBV14	TRBJ1-5	few
CAWTGTVVLGYTF	TGTGCCTGGACCGGGACAGTCGTTCTCGGCTACACCTTC	TRBD1	TRBV30	TRBJ1-2	few
CASSSGGPRLAGAGKFF	TGTGCCAGCAGCTCAGGGGGTCCCCGCCTAGCGGGAGCAGGGAAGTTCTTC	TRBD2	TRBV7-3	TRBJ2-1	NA
CASSLSSGSYEQFF	TGTGCCAGCAGTTTATCCTCGGGGAGTTATGAGCAGTTCTTC	NA	TRBV27	TRBJ2-1	NA
CASSLPGRSTHSNQPQHF	TGTGCCAGCAGCTTGCCGGGGCGCTCCACTCATAGCAATCAGCCCCAGCATTTT	NA	TRBV5-5	TRBJ1-5	once
CASSRAEYSNQPQHF	TGTGCCAGCTCAAGGGCAGAATATAGCAATCAGCCCCAGCATTTT	NA	TRBV5-5	TRBJ1-5	once
CASSDAGHTTYEQYF	TGTGCCAGCAGTGATGCAGGACACACGACCTACGAGCAGTACTTC	NA	TRBV6-1	TRBJ2-7	once
CASSLNRASTDTQYF	TGTGCCAGCAGCTTAAACAGGGCCAGCACAGATACGCAGTATTTT	NA	TRBV11-2	TRBJ2-3	NA
CASSLNAGRVGDTQYF	TGTGCCAGCAGCTTGAACGCCGGGAGGGTGGGAGATACGCAGTATTTT	TRBD2	TRBV5-5	TRBJ2-3	NA
CASGGQTMAYEQYF	TGTGCCAGCGGGGGACAAACCATGGCCTACGAGCAGTACTTC	NA	TRBV7-8	TRBJ2-7	NA
CASSKGQVSFF	TGTGCCAGCAGCAAAGGACAGGTGTCCTTCTTC	TRBD1	TRBV7-2	TRBJ2-1	NA
CASMRVPLVDGYTF	TGTGCCAGCATGCGGGTCCCCTTAGTGGATGGCTACACCTTC	NA	TRBV5-6	TRBJ1-2	NA
CASSLDPGRGKHGELFF	TGTGCCAGCAGCTTAGATCCGGGCAGGGGAAAGCACGGGGAGCTGTTTTTT	NA	TRBV11-2	TRBJ2-2	few
CASMIPGSNYGYTF	TGTGCCAGCATGATTCCGGGTTCTAACTATGGCTACACCTTC	NA	TRBV6-5	TRBJ1-2	few
CASSPGLEYEQYF	TGCGCCAGCAGCCCGGGACTAGAGTACGAGCAGTACTTC	TRBD2	TRBV5-1	TRBJ2-7	few
CAISQYKGAYEQYF	TGTGCCATCAGTCAGTACAAGGGTGCCTACGAGCAGTACTTC	NA	TRBV10-3	TRBJ2-7	NA
CASSTEVEQFF	TGTGCCAGCAGCACGGAGGTAGAGCAGTTCTTC	NA	TRBV28	TRBJ2-1	few
CASSRSRAGNEKLFF	TGTGCCAGCAGCCGATCAAGGGCAGGTAATGAAAAACTGTTTTTT	NA	TRBV21-1	TRBJ1-4	few
CASSMETSGHTGNEQFF	TGTGCCAGCAGTATGGAGACTAGCGGGCATACGGGCAATGAGCAGTTCTTC	TRBD2	TRBV2	TRBJ2-1	many
CASSEVGDHGEQYF	TGTGCCAGCAGTGAAGTGGGCGACCATGGAGAGCAGTACTTC	NA	TRBV6-1	TRBJ2-7	NA
CASSRQGFQPQHF	TGTGCCAGCAGTCGACAGGGATTTCAGCCCCAGCATTTT	TRBD1	TRBV27	TRBJ1-5	once
CASSQQTVNTEAFF	TGTGCCAGCAGCCAGCAGACAGTGAACACTGAAGCTTTCTTT	NA	TRBV16	TRBJ1-1	NA
CASSPPRGRGNTEAFF	TGTGCCAGCTCACCACCAAGGGGGCGGGGGAACACTGAAGCTTTCTTT	TRBD1	TRBV18	TRBJ1-1	NA
CASSFTGGPDEQFF	TGTGCCAGCAGCTTTACGGGAGGGCCTGATGAGCAGTTCTTC	TRBD2	TRBV11-2	TRBJ2-1	once
CASSLFGGATNEKLFF	TGTGCCAGCAGTTTATTCGGCGGGGCAACTAATGAAAAACTGTTTTTT	NA	TRBV7-2	TRBJ1-4	NA
CASSTGQNNQPQHF	TGTGCCAGTAGCACGGGACAGAACAATCAGCCCCAGCATTTT	TRBD1	TRBV19	TRBJ1-5	once
CASRRSTGGYGYTF	TGTGCCAGCAGGCGATCGACAGGGGGCTATGGCTACACCTTC	TRBD1	TRBV2	TRBJ1-2	NA
CAGRGLAEEQFF	TGTGCCGGCCGAGGTCTGGCTGAGGAGCAGTTCTTC	NA	TRBV2	TRBJ2-1	NA
CATRGGDVTGELFF	TGTGCCACGCGGGGAGGGGATGTGACCGGGGAGCTGTTTTTT	TRBD2	TRBV28	TRBJ2-2	few
CASSLEPGSSTEAFF	TGTGCCAGCAGCCTGGAACCCGGGTCCTCCACTGAAGCTTTCTTT	NA	TRBV5-6	TRBJ1-1	NA
CASVSAGVGNTIYF	TGTGCCAGCGTTTCGGCCGGGGTCGGAAACACCATATATTTT	NA	TRBV6-5	TRBJ1-3	NA
CASSPGLAGDNEQFF	TGCGCCAGCAGCCCTGGACTAGCGGGGGACAATGAGCAGTTCTTC	TRBD2	TRBV5-1	TRBJ2-1	NA
CASSKEGNTEAFF	TGTGCCAGTAGTAAAGAGGGGAACACTGAAGCTTTCTTT	NA	TRBV19	TRBJ1-1	NA
CAISGRIGDGYTF	TGTGCCATCAGTGGAAGAATAGGAGATGGCTACACCTTC	NA	TRBV10-3	TRBJ1-2	NA
CASSSRGRGGSSGTYEQYF	TGTGCCAGCAGCTCTAGAGGGCGGGGTGGGTCTAGCGGGACCTACGAGCAGTACTTC	TRBD2	TRBV11-2	TRBJ2-7	NA
CASSRAGGMDTEAFF	TGTGCCAGCAGCAGAGCAGGGGGCATGGACACTGAAGCTTTCTTT	TRBD1	TRBV5-4	TRBJ1-1	NA
CASSSPDGIWNGNYGYTF	TGTGCCAGCAGCAGTCCAGATGGGATATGGAATGGTAACTATGGCTACACCTTC	NA	TRBV21-1	TRBJ1-2	NA
CAISPSPETQYF	TGTGCCATCAGCCCGAGTCCGGAGACCCAGTACTTC	NA	TRBV10-3	TRBJ2-5	NA
CASTTGTSGYEQYF	TGCGCCAGCACTACCGGGACTAGCGGCTACGAGCAGTACTTC	TRBD2	TRBV5-1	TRBJ2-7	NA
CASSLGRAINEQFF	TGCGCCAGCAGCTTGGGCCGGGCTATCAATGAGCAGTTCTTC	NA	TRBV5-1	TRBJ2-1	NA
CASSKQENNQPQHF	TGTGCCAGCAGCAAACAGGAAAACAATCAGCCCCAGCATTTT	NA	TRBV9	TRBJ1-5	NA
CAISEQLISTNQPQHF	TGTGCCATCAGTGAACAGTTAATTAGCACAAATCAGCCCCAGCATTTT	NA	TRBV10-3	TRBJ1-5	NA
CASSQEGNGDPYEQYF	TGCGCCAGCAGCCAAGAGGGGAACGGAGATCCCTACGAGCAGTACTTC	NA	TRBV4-1	TRBJ2-7	NA
CASSRTSGLNEQFF	TGTGCCAGTAGTCGGACTAGCGGGTTAAATGAGCAGTTCTTC	TRBD2	TRBV19	TRBJ2-1	NA
CASSSMDQPQHF	TGTGCCAGCAGCTCTATGGATCAGCCCCAGCATTTT	NA	TRBV7-9	TRBJ1-5	many
CASSALAGVVTQYF	TGTGCCAGCAGCGCACTAGCGGGAGTAGTTACGCAGTATTTT	TRBD2	TRBV7-2	TRBJ2-3	few
CSVDLQGRNTEAFF	TGCAGCGTCGACTTACAGGGAAGGAACACTGAAGCTTTCTTT	NA	TRBV29-1	TRBJ1-1	many
CASYFWGSMGEQFF	TGTGCCAGCTACTTCTGGGGGAGCATGGGTGAGCAGTTCTTC	NA	TRBV5-4	TRBJ2-1	NA
CASSWATTTGTDTQYF	TGCGCCAGCAGCTGGGCGACAACTACGGGCACAGATACGCAGTATTTT	NA	TRBV4-1	TRBJ2-3	NA